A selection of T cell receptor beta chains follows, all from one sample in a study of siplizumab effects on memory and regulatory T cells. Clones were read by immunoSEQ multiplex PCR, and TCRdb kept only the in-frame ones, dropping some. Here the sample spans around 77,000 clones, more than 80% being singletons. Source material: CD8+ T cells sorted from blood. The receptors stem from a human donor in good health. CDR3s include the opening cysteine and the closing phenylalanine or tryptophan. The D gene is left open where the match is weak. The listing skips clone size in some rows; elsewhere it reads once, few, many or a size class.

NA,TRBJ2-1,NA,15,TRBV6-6,CASSLAVSSYNEQFF,TGTGCCAGCAGTTTAGCGGTCTCATCCTACAATGAGCAGTTCTTC
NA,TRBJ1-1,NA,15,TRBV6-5,CASSVPGQWNTEAFF,TGTGCCAGCAGTGTGCCGGGACAATGGAACACTGAAGCTTTCTTT
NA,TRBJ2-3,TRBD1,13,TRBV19,CASNRGLPDTQYF,TGTGCCAGTAACAGGGGCCTACCGGATACGCAGTATTTT
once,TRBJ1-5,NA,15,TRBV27,CASTPGGVGNQPQHF,TGTGCCAGCACCCCGGGGGGTGTGGGCAATCAGCCCCAGCATTTT
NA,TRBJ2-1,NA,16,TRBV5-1,CASSLAGLAAYNEQFF,TGCGCCAGCAGCTTGGCCGGCCTAGCAGCCTACAATGAGCAGTTCTTC
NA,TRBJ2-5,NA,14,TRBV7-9,CASSPDGFRETQYF,TGTGCCAGCAGCCCCGACGGTTTCAGGGAGACCCAGTACTTC
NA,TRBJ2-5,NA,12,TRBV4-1,CASSQDRETQYF,TGCGCCAGCAGCCAAGATCGGGAGACCCAGTACTTC
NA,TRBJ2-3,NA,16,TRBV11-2,CASSFLGDRVTDTQYF,TGTGCCAGCAGCTTTTTGGGGGATCGGGTGACAGATACGCAGTATTTT
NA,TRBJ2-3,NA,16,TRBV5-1,CASSSRTTLRTDTQYF,TGCGCCAGCAGCTCGAGGACAACCCTGCGAACAGATACGCAGTATTTT
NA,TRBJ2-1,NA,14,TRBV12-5,CASGLPGHANEQFF,TGTGCTAGTGGTTTACCGGGACATGCCAATGAGCAGTTCTTC
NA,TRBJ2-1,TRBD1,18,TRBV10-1,CASSETAGQGLNYNEQFF,TGCGCCAGCAGTGAGACGGCGGGACAGGGATTGAACTACAATGAGCAGTTCTTC
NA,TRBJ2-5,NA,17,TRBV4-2,CASSQEIGAGTQETQYF,TGTGCCAGCAGCCAAGAAATAGGAGCCGGGACCCAAGAGACCCAGTACTTC
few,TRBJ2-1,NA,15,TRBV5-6,CASSFVGGGYNEQFF,TGTGCCAGCAGCTTTGTAGGCGGAGGGTACAATGAGCAGTTCTTC
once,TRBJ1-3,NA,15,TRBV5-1,CASSLEWGSGNTIYF,TGCGCCAGCAGCTTGGAATGGGGCTCTGGAAACACCATATATTTT
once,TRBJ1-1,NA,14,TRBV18,CASSTDTGDPEAFF,TGTGCCAGCTCAACGGACACGGGGGACCCTGAAGCTTTCTTT
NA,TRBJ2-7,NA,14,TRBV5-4,CASSRDTGPHEQYF,TGTGCCAGCAGCCGGGACACAGGGCCCCACGAGCAGTACTTC
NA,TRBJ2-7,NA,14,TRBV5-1,CASSAGTLSHEQYF,TGCGCCAGCAGCGCCGGGACTTTATCGCACGAGCAGTACTTC
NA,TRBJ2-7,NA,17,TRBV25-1,CASSGPSRATLTYEQYF,TGTGCCAGCAGTGGTCCATCCAGGGCGACTTTAACCTACGAGCAGTACTTC
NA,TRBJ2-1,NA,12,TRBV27,CASSILGVEQFF,NA
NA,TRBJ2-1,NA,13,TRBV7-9,CASSKTGNNEQFF,TGTGCCAGCAGCAAAACAGGGAACAATGAGCAGTTCTTC